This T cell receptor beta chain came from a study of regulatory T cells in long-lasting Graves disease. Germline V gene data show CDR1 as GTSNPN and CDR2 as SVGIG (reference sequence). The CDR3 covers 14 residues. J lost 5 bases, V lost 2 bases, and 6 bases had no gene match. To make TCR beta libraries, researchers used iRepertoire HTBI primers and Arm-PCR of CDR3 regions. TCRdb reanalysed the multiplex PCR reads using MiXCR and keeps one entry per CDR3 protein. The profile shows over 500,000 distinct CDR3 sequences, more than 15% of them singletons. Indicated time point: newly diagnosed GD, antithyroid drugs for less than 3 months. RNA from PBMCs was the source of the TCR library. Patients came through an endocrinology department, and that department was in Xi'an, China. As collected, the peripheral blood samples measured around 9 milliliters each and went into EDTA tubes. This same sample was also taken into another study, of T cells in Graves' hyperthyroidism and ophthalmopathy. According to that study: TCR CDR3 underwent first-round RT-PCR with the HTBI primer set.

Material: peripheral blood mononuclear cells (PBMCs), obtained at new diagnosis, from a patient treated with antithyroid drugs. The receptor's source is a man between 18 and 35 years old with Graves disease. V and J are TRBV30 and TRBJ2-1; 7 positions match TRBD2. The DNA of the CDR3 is TGTGCCTGGAGTCTTAGGACTAGTAACAATGAGCAGTTCTTC. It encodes CAWSLRTSNNEQFF. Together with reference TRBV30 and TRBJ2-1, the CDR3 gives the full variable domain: SQTIHQWPATLVQPVGSPLSLECTVEGTSNPNLYWYRQAAGRGLQLLFYSVGIGQISSEVPQNLSASRPQDRQFILSSKKLLLSDSGFYLCAWSLRTSNNEQFFGPGTRLTVL.